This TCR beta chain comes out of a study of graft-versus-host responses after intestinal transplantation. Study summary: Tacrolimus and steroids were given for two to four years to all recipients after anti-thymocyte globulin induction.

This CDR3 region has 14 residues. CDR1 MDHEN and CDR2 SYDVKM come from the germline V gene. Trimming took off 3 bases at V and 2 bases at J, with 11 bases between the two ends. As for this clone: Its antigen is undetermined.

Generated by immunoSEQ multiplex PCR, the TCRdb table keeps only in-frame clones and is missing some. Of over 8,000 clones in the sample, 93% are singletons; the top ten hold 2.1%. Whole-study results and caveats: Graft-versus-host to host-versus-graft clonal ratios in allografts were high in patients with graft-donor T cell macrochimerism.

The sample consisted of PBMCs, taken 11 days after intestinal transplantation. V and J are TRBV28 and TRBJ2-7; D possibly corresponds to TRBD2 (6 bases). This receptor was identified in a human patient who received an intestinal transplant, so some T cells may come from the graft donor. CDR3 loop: CASSFGTGPYEQYF. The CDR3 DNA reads TGTGCCAGCAGTTTCGGGACTGGCCCCTACGAGCAGTACTTC.